The clone carrying this T cell receptor beta chain has a single count. Measured with immunoSEQ multiplex PCR; TCRdb has only the in-frame clones, and not every one. The sample carries roughly 130,000 clones, roughly 90% recorded once. The data originate from a study of radiation and T cells in renal cell carcinoma. The CDR3 runs 17 residues. Trimming stripped 3 bases from V and 1 base from J, with 18 bases between. Germline V CDR1 and CDR2: GTSNPN, SVGIG (reference sequence). Time point here: baseline pretreatment blood. Indicated treatment: 15 Gy SBRT to primary tumor, nephrectomy 4 weeks later. Radiation-treated patients gave blood at baseline, week 2 and week 4.

The sequence came from a woman in her forties or fifties with renal cell carcinoma. The rearrangement links TRBV30 to TRBJ1-4; tentative D call: TRBD1 (5 bases). This specimen was blood, taken from a patient whose treatment included radiotherapy and nephrectomy. CDR3 DNA: TGTGCCTGGAGCCATAACCCCCGGGGCGGAACTAATGAAAAACTGTTTTTT. Translating gives CAWSHNPRGGTNEKLFF.